Below are 17 T cell receptor beta chains sequenced from a single sample in a study of blood T cell repertoires in COVID-19. Produced via immunoSEQ multiplex PCR; TCRdb's table is partial and in-frame only. The sample has approximately 490,000 clones; about nine tenths are singletons. Sequencing was performed on PBMCs or T cells enriched from blood (not recorded which). Source of these receptors: a woman between 18 and 29 years old who had recovered from COVID-19.

This chain joins TRBV11-2 and TRBJ2-5; the match to TRBD1 covers 7 bases. Germline V gene lookup returns CDR1 SGHAT and CDR2 FQNNGV. The V gene end was trimmed by 5 bases and the J gene end by 7 bases; junction bases not matched to a gene: 10. The CDR3 has 14 residues. The CDR3 bases are TGTGCCAGCAGCACACTGGACAGGCCCGTGACCCAGTACTTC. Translating it yields CASSTLDRPVTQYF.

V gene TRBV7-8 combines with J gene TRBJ1-1; weak D call: TRBD1 (5 bases). Germline values: CDR1 SGHVS, CDR2 FQNEAQ. V lost 3 bases, J lost 0 bases, and 11 bases lay in between. The CDR3 has 15 residues. CDR3 bases: TGTGCCAGCAGCTTGGATCGACAGATGAACACTGAAGCTTTCTTT. Protein: CASSLDRQMNTEAFF.

The chain is built from TRBV30 and TRBJ2-5, with 8 bases fitting TRBD2. The CDR3 contains 14 residues. Germline CDR1 reads GTSNPN; CDR2 reads SVGIG (reference sequence). The trim removed 3 bases at V and 5 bases at J, leaving 8 bases unmatched. The CDR3 loop is CAWSGGADGETQYF. DNA for the CDR3: TGTGCCTGGAGCGGGGGGGCCGATGGGGAGACCCAGTACTTC.

This rearrangement joins TRBV10-3 to TRBJ2-1; 7 bases align to TRBD2. The germline V gene encodes CDR1 ENHRY and CDR2 SYGVKD. CDR3 length: 12 residues. Trimming at V came to 10 bases and at J to 3 bases, leaving 3 bases not matched to a gene. The CDR3 coding sequence is TGTGCCACTCTAGCGGACTACAATGAGCAGTTCTTC. This codes for CATLADYNEQFF.

The chain has TRBV12-5 and TRBJ1-1, with 8 bases aligning to TRBD1. Germline CDR1 LGHNT, CDR2 FRNRAP. CDR3 length: 15 residues. V shed 7 bases and J 8 bases; nucleotides not matched to a gene: 15. The DNA of the CDR3 is TGTGCTAGTGTCTGGGGACAGGAGCCCCTTCGGGAAGCTTTCTTT. It encodes CASVWGQEPLREAFF.

CDR3 coding DNA: TGTGCCAGCAGCTTAGAGCCCGGGAACTCCTACGAGCAGTACTTC. Translating it yields CASSLEPGNSYEQYF. This chain uses TRBV11-2 with TRBJ2-7; tentatively, D is TRBD2 (5 bases). The CDR3 runs 15 residues. V gave up 0 bases and J gave up 0 bases, with 9 bases separating them. The V gene's germline CDR1 is SGHAT and CDR2 FQNNGV.

V and J are TRBV2 and TRBJ2-1, with TRBD2 identical over 15 bases. The CDR3 runs to 14 residues. V dropped 6 bases and J dropped 13; count of bases not matched to a gene: 7. Germline CDR1 is SNHLY and CDR2 is FYNNEI. This CDR3 is CASRIGTSGGNQFF. The DNA of the CDR3 is TGTGCCAGCAGAATTGGGACTAGCGGGGGGAATCAGTTCTTC.

The gene calls are TRBV7-2 and TRBJ1-6, with TRBD1 as a possible D gene (5 bases). The CDR3 totals 14 residues. Trimming shortened V by 3 bases and J by 7 bases, and 10 bases separated the two germline ends. The germline V gene has CDR1 SGHTA and CDR2 FQGNSA. CDR3 protein: CASSFREGNSPLHF. The CDR3 DNA sequence: TGTGCCAGCAGCTTCAGGGAGGGGAATTCACCCCTCCACTTT.

Only one count was recorded for this clone. This chain uses TRBV3-1 (or the pseudogene TRBV3-2) with TRBJ2-7; a weak D match, TRBD1 (6 bases). CDR3 length equals 15 residues. The germline CDR1 and CDR2 sequences are LGHDT and YNNKEL (reference sequence). V gave up 2 bases and J gave up 4 bases, with 15 bases separating them. CDR3 sequence: CASSQIRGVFYEQYF. The CDR3 DNA follows: TGTGCCAGCAGCCAAATCAGGGGAGTTTTTTACGAGCAGTACTTC.

This clone turned up a few times. This chain uses TRBV5-1 with TRBJ1-5; 7 positions match TRBD1. Unmatched junction bases numbered 3, after V lost 0 bases and J lost 3 bases. Germline loops: CDR1 SGHRS, CDR2 YFSETQ. The CDR3 is 15 residues long. CDR3 sequence: CASSLEGQFNQPQHF. CDR3 bases: TGCGCCAGCAGCTTGGAGGGACAGTTCAATCAGCCCCAGCATTTT.

The sample holds one count of this clone. This sequence joins TRBV28 and TRBJ1-5; D is unclear. The CDR3 spans 18 residues. Between the trimmed V and J ends, which lost 2 bases and 1 base, there was a span of 18 bases. Looked up from germline, CDR1 is MDHEN and CDR2 is SYDVKM. Here the CDR3 DNA reads TGTGCCAGCAGTTTAAAGGTGAGGGATTTGGGGAGCAATCAGCCCCAGCATTTT. Protein product: CASSLKVRDLGSNQPQHF.

The chain is built from TRBV7-2 and TRBJ2-1; maybe TRBD2 (5 bases). The germline CDR1 and CDR2 sequences are SGHTA and FQGNSA. V lost 5 bases to trimming and J lost 10 bases, with 18 bases between them. CDR3 length: 14 residues. CDR3 coding DNA: TGTGCCAGCAGCCCTCAACACGGCTCGGGGGAGCAGTTCTTC. Its protein is CASSPQHGSGEQFF.

The chain recombines TRBV10-3 with TRBJ1-3; 8 bases agree with TRBD1. This CDR3 spans 14 amino acids. V lost 7 bases, J lost 4 bases, and 6 bases stayed unmatched. The germline gives CDR1 ENHRY, CDR2 SYGVKD. This chain's CDR3 is CAINGQGPGNTIYF. CDR3 nucleotides: TGTGCCATCAACGGACAGGGCCCAGGAAACACCATATATTTT.

The rearrangement links TRBV11-2 to TRBJ1-6; 7 bases match TRBD1. In germline, CDR1 is SGHAT, CDR2 FQNNGV. CDR3 length: 14 residues. The V gene end was trimmed by 6 bases and the J gene end by 10 bases; junction bases not matched to a gene: 9. The CDR3 reads CASRTGDRGSPLHF. The DNA of the CDR3 is TGTGCCAGCAGAACAGGGGATCGTGGGTCACCCCTCCACTTT.

This chain uses TRBV29-1 with TRBJ2-1; weak D call: TRBD1 (5 bases). The CDR3 has 15 residues. Germline values: CDR1 SQVTM, CDR2 ANQGSEA. V lost 2 bases and J lost 0, with 11 bases in between. CDR3 loop: CSVERGSSSYNEQFF. The CDR3 coding sequence is TGCAGCGTTGAAAGGGGCTCGAGCTCCTACAATGAGCAGTTCTTC.

The chain couples TRBV2 to TRBJ2-7; no definite D call. V lost 8 bases, J lost 0 bases, and 8 bases lay in between. This CDR3 is 12 amino acids long. The V gene's germline CDR1 is SNHLY and CDR2 FYNNEI. The CDR3 protein is CASGGNSYEQYF. The CDR3 DNA reads TGTGCCAGCGGCGGCAACTCCTACGAGCAGTACTTC. The full variable domain, completed using reference TRBV2 and TRBJ2-7, is EPEVTQTPSHQVTQMGQEVILRCVPISNHLYFYWYRQILGQKVEFLVSFYNNEISEKSEIFDDQFSVERPDGSNFTLKIRSTKLEDSAMYFCASGGNSYEQYFGPGTRLTVT.

The sample holds one count of this clone. V gene TRBV20-1 combines with J gene TRBJ2-4; D is undetermined. Germline CDR1 reads DFQATT; CDR2 reads SNEGSKA (reference sequence). V lost 3 bases and J 3 bases, leaving 9 bases between the germline ends. CDR3 length equals 13 residues. The CDR3 coding sequence is TGCAGTGCTAGTCCCCTAAACAAAAACATTCAGTACTTC. Protein product: CSASPLNKNIQYF.